Listed below are T cell receptor beta chains from one sample, sequenced in a study of T cell responses to AZD1222 COVID-19 vaccine. Assay: immunoSEQ multiplex PCR; the TCRdb copy retains only in-frame clones and omits some. This repertoire shows 95,000 to 100,000 clones, about nine tenths found once; its top ten account for 16%. The source material was peripheral blood, sampled 28 days after the second AZD1222 dose. The origin of the receptors is an adult who received the AZD1222 COVID-19 vaccine. Each CDR3 is given with its conserved first and last residue. The D gene is left open where the match is weak. Where a row states a size, it is once, few, many or the class of an expanded clone; other rows omit it.

v_call	clone_size	j_call	d_call	cdr3_aa	cdr3_nt
TRBV5-1	-	TRBJ2-1	TRBD2	CASTFLGLAGVYNEQFF	TGCGCCAGCACATTCCTGGGACTAGCGGGAGTCTACAATGAGCAGTTCTTC
TRBV19	-	TRBJ2-7	-	CASNRWNEQYF	TGTGCCAGTAACAGGTGGAACGAGCAGTACTTC
TRBV28	-	TRBJ1-1	-	CASSFLGLSEAFF	TGTGCCAGCAGTTTCCTGGGGCTCTCTGAAGCTTTCTTT
TRBV7-8	-	TRBJ2-7	-	CASSLVSESEQYF	TGTGCCAGCAGCTTAGTCTCGGAGAGCGAGCAGTACTTC
TRBV5-1	-	TRBJ2-5	-	CASSPHPGLQETQYF	TGCGCCAGCAGCCCCCATCCGGGACTCCAAGAGACCCAGTACTTC
TRBV30	-	TRBJ2-1	-	CAWIAGSSGEQFF	TGTGCCTGGATAGCAGGGTCTTCGGGGGAGCAGTTCTTC
TRBV19	few	TRBJ1-3	-	CASSGRYSGNTIYF	TGTGCCAGTAGCGGGCGATACTCTGGAAACACCATATATTTT
TRBV5-1	-	TRBJ2-1	-	CASSLDGHGNEQFF	TGCGCCAGCAGCTTGGATGGACATGGGAATGAGCAGTTCTTC
TRBV18	-	TRBJ2-2	TRBD2	CASSQGTSGSPRGTGELFF	TGTGCCAGCTCACAAGGGACTAGCGGGAGCCCACGAGGGACCGGGGAGCTGTTTTTT
TRBV5-1	-	TRBJ2-7	TRBD1	CASSHRDRVEGEQYF	TGCGCCAGCAGTCACCGGGACAGAGTCGAGGGCGAGCAGTACTTC
TRBV5-1	-	TRBJ2-3	-	CASSLVRTSTDTQYF	TGCGCCAGCAGCTTGGTCAGGACTAGCACAGATACGCAGTATTTT
TRBV19	-	TRBJ2-1	-	CASSMGYNEQFF	TGTGCCAGTAGTATGGGGTACAATGAGCAGTTCTTC
TRBV3-1/TRBV3-2	-	TRBJ1-5	-	CASSPENSNQPQHF	TGTGCCAGCAGCCCAGAAAATAGCAATCAGCCCCAGCATTTT
TRBV19	-	TRBJ2-1	-	CASSIVALPTWNEQFF	TGTGCCAGTAGTATAGTGGCACTACCTACGTGGAATGAGCAGTTCTTC
TRBV11-2	-	TRBJ1-5	-	CASSLSAPHSNQPQHF	TGTGCCAGCAGCTTATCGGCCCCCCATAGCAATCAGCCCCAGCATTTT
TRBV19	-	TRBJ2-5	TRBD2	CASNAGRQETQYF	TGTGCCAGCAACGCCGGGAGGCAAGAGACCCAGTACTTC
TRBV2	-	TRBJ2-3	-	CASSVRGQGTDTQYF	TGTGCCAGCAGTGTTCGGGGGCAAGGCACAGATACGCAGTATTTT